The clone carrying this T cell receptor (beta chain) was picked up a small number of times. From germline, CDR1 is SGHDN and CDR2 FVKESK. There are 11 residues in the CDR3. Trimming removed 5 bases from V and 5 bases from J, with 7 bases in between. The sample comes from a study of HIV-infected patients and healthy controls. In TCRdb, the 5' RACE reads were re-called with MiXCR into one record per CDR3 protein. The sample includes 70,000 or so distinct CDR3 sequences, about a sixth of them seen just once. The sample comprised CD4+ T cells from blood. The chain is built from TRBV14 and TRBJ2-7; the D call may be TRBD1 or TRBD2 (5 bases each). The origin of this receptor is a human donor in good health. The CDR3 nucleotides are TGTGCCAGCAGCGGGGGTCACGAGCAGTACTTC. Encoded protein: CASSGGHEQYF.